This is a list of T cell receptor beta chains from one sample in a study of cytomegalovirus exposure and HLA in healthy donors. Repertoires were generated with immunoSEQ multiplex PCR, while TCRdb's copy carries only in-frame clones and drops some. The sample holds about 120,000 clones, about 70% seen once. The source material was PBMCs. These receptors were obtained from a woman in her forties in good health and CMV-seropositive. CDR3s include the opening cysteine and the closing phenylalanine or tryptophan. Not every row has a clone size; where given, it reads once, few, many or a size class.

>TRBJ2-5|-|TRBV5-8
CASSIGTGRGETQYF
>TRBJ2-5|-|TRBV15
CATSRGTVTTQETQYF
>TRBJ2-1|once|TRBV7-8
CASSRDRESYNEQFF
>TRBJ1-5|once|TRBV27
CASSMTGRNQPQHF
>TRBJ2-2|-|TRBV6-8
CANPRRGPDPGELFF
>TRBJ2-2|-|TRBV29-1
CSVGGKGSLGGELFF
>TRBJ2-7|-|TRBV25-1
CASSRKRQGSEQYF
>TRBJ1-2|-|TRBV7-2
CASSASGAGYTF
>TRBJ2-7|-|TRBV11-2
CASSFSPDRASYEQYF
>TRBJ1-5|-|TRBV27
CASGRTGIQSNQPQHF
>TRBJ1-2|-|TRBV19
CASSIRGPPGVGYPF
>TRBJ2-7|-|TRBV10-3
CAILDGSHYEQYF
>TRBJ2-7|-|TRBV11-2
CASRGTGARVYEQYF
>TRBJ1-1|-|TRBV6-5
CASSYRVGAMNTEAFF
>TRBJ1-1|-|TRBV5-5
CASSLVPGQGKTEAFF
>TRBJ2-2|-|TRBV19
CASSIQGSGELFF
>TRBJ1-5|-|TRBV10-3
CAIQGGNQPQHF
>TRBJ1-2|-|TRBV19
CASSATKLGYTF
>TRBJ1-6|few|TRBV30
CAWSPPGGGNSPLHF
>TRBJ1-6|-|TRBV11-1
CASSPTDNRGHRRNSPLHF
>TRBJ2-5|-|TRBV11-2
CASSLSGGTDKETQYF
>TRBJ1-5|-|TRBV7-9
CASSLSADQPQHF
>TRBJ2-5|-|TRBV2
CASKWTSGGGETQYF
>TRBJ1-5|-|TRBV15
CATSLPPGGIQPQHF
>TRBJ2-7|-|TRBV2
CARQAGEGGYGYEQYF
>TRBJ1-1|-|TRBV7-2
CASSSGQNTEAFF
>TRBJ1-2|-|TRBV27
CASSYDSNYGYTF
>TRBJ2-3|few|TRBV5-4
CASSWDLGQISTDTQYF
>TRBJ2-2|-|TRBV4-2
CASSQGVPWGRADRDNGELFF
>TRBJ2-1|-|TRBV10-3
CAISEGTFEQFF
>TRBJ2-5|-|TRBV6-1
CASSVNFGETQYF
>TRBJ1-6|-|TRBV7-8
CASSSLRSSYNSPLHF
>TRBJ1-2|-|TRBV5-1
CASSSGQPIYGYTF
>TRBJ1-6|once|TRBV30
CAWSVHRGSLESPLHF
>TRBJ2-3|-|TRBV7-3
CASSLWLAGVDTQYF
>TRBJ1-2|-|TRBV6-7
CASSDRTGEIGGYTF
>TRBJ1-2|-|TRBV30
CAWGQYGYTF
>TRBJ2-7|-|TRBV30
CAWSKRRGEQYF
>TRBJ2-3|-|TRBV5-1
CASNTQVSTDTQYF
>TRBJ1-3|few|TRBV6-6
CASRDRATGNTIYF
>TRBJ1-1|-|TRBV6-1
CASSEWRGRTEAFF
>TRBJ2-7|-|TRBV27
CASSLSSSIEQYF
>TRBJ2-4|-|TRBV5-4
CASSLGQGSNPKNIQYF
>TRBJ1-2|-|TRBV6-5
CASSRGPGYGYTF
>TRBJ2-7|-|TRBV29-1
CSAALGAGASAYEQYF
>TRBJ1-4|-|TRBV19
CASTPGVPNEKLFF
>TRBJ2-7|once|TRBV10-3
CAISEPGQGRVYEQYF
>TRBJ1-6|-|TRBV6-6
CASSYSTGTDNSPLHF
>TRBJ1-2|few|TRBV2
CASSPGQEYGYTF
>TRBJ2-1|-|TRBV7-9
CSSSPGGTSAWEQFF
>TRBJ2-5|-|TRBV5-1
CASSLMPSGAVGETQYF
>TRBJ1-2|-|TRBV30
CAWGTGNLYGYTF
>TRBJ2-5|-|TRBV27
CASSRNTGQETQYF
>TRBJ1-1|-|TRBV4-1
CASSRDRDRVTEAFF
>TRBJ2-2|-|TRBV11-2
CASSPSAGELFF